This T cell receptor beta chain is drawn from a study of blood T cell repertoires in COVID-19. Study in general: The study drew acute and convalescent COVID-19 samples from the United States, Italy and Spain.

This CDR3 is built from 16 residues. CDR1 is SGHVS, CDR2 FQNEAQ, per germline. The J segment lost 4 bases and the V segment lost 3 bases, leaving 6 bases of the junction unmatched. Methods used by the authors: Reference gene primers were amplified, and this amplification served to estimate nucleated cell counts. Libraries were prepared by immunoSEQ multiplex PCR; TCRdb keeps only in-frame clonotypes and omits some of them. That table gives V, J and clone size, and the DNA gave D and trimming. The table records around 47,000 clones, about 81% of them present only once. The sequenced sample consisted of peripheral blood. The chain links TRBV7-8 to TRBJ2-5; the match to TRBD2 covers 12 bases. The TCR was taken from a human donor in a cohort sampled during active COVID-19. CDR3 nucleotides: TGTGCCAGCAGCTTGGCTAGCGGGGGGGGAAGAGAGACCCAGTACTTC. This gives the protein CASSLASGGGRETQYF.